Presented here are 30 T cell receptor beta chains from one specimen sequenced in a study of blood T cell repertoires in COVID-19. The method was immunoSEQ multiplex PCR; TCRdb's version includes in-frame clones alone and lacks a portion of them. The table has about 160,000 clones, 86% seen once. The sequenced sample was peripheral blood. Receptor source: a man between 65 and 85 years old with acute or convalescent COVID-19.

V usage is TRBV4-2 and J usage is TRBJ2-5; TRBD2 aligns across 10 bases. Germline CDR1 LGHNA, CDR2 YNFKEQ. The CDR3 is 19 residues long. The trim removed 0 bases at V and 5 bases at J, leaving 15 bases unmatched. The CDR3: CASSQEPPRGAGGWETQYF. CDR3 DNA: TGTGCCAGCAGCCAAGAACCCCCTCGGGGAGCGGGAGGGTGGGAGACCCAGTACTTC.

The CDR3 DNA reads as TGTGCCAGCAGCCGGGACAGGGAAAGGGAGACCCAGTACTTC. The encoded protein is CASSRDRERETQYF. The rearrangement joins TRBV6-5 to TRBJ2-5; 9 positions agree with TRBD1. Unmatched junction bases numbered 7, after V lost 6 bases and J lost 5 bases. The CDR3 runs to 14 residues. The germline CDR1 and CDR2 sequences are MNHEY and SVGAGI.

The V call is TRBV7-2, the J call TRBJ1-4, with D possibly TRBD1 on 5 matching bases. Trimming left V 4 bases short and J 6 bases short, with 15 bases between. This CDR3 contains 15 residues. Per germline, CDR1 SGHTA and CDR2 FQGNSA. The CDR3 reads CASSYPGGGYEKLFF. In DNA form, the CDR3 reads TGTGCCAGCAGCTACCCCGGGGGAGGCTATGAAAAACTGTTTTTT.

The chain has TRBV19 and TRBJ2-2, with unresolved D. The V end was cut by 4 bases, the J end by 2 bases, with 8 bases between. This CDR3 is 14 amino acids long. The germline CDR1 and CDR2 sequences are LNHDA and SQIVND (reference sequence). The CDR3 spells CASSSGRNTGELFF. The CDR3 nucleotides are TGTGCCAGTAGTAGCGGCAGAAACACCGGGGAGCTGTTTTTT.

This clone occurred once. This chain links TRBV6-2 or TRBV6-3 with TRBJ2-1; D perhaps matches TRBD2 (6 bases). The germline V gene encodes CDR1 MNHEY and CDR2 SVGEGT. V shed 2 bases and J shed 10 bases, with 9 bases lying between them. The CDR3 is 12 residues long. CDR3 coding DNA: TGTGCCAGCAGTTACGGGGGGAGGGAGCAGTTCTTC. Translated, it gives CASSYGGREQFF.

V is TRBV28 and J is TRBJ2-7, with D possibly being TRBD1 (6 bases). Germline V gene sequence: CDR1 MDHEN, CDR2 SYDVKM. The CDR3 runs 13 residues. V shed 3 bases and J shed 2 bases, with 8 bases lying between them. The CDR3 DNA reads TGTGCCAGCAGTTTGGGACAAACCTACGAGCAGTACTTC. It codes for CASSLGQTYEQYF.

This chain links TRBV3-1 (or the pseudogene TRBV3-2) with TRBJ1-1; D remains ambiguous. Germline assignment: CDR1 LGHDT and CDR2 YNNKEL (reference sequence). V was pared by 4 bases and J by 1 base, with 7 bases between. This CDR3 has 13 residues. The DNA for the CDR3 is TGTGCCAGCAGCCCCCGGGGGAACACTGAAGCTTTCTTT. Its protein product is CASSPRGNTEAFF.

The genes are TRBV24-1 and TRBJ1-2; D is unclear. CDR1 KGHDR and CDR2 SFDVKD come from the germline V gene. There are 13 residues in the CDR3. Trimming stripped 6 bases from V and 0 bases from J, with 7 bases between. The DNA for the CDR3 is TGTGCCACCAGTAGCGGACCTAACTATGGCTACACCTTC. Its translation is CATSSGPNYGYTF.

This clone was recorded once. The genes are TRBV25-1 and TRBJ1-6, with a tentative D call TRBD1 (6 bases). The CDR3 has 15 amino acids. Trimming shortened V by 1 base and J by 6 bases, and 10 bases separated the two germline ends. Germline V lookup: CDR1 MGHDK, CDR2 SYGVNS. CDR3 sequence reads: CASSEFTGSNSPLHF. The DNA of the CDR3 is TGTGCCAGCAGTGAATTTACAGGGTCTAATTCACCCCTCCACTTT.

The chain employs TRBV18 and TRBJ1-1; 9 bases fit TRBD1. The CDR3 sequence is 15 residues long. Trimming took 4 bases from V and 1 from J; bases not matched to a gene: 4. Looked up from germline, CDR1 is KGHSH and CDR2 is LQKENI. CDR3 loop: CASSLYRGRNTEAFF. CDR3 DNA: TGTGCCAGCTCACTATACAGGGGGCGGAACACTGAAGCTTTCTTT.

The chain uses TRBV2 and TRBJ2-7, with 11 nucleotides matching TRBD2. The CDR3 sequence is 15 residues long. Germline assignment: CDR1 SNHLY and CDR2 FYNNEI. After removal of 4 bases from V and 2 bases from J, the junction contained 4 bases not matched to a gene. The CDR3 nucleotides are TGTGCCAGCAGTGGTCGACTAGCGGGGCCCTACGAGCAGTACTTC. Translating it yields CASSGRLAGPYEQYF.

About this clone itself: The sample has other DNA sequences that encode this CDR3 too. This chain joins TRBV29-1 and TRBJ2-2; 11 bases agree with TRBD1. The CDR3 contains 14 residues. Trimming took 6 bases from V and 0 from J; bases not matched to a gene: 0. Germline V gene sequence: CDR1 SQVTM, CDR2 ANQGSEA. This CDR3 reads CSVDRGPNTGELFF. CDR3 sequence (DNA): TGCAGCGTGGACAGGGGGCCGAACACCGGGGAGCTGTTTTTT.

The CDR3 DNA is TGTGCCAGCTCACCACTTATGAACACTGAAGCTTTCTTT. Translation: CASSPLMNTEAFF. This chain joins TRBV18 and TRBJ1-1, with unresolved D. This CDR3 is 13 amino acids long. CDR1 KGHSH and CDR2 LQKENI come from the germline V gene. The ends were cut back, 1 base at V and 0 bases at J, with 3 bases in the middle.

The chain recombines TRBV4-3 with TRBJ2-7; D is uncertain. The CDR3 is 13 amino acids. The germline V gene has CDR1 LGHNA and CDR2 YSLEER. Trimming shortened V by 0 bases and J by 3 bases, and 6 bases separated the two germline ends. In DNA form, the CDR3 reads TGCGCCAGCAGCCAAGAACTACTCTACGAGCAGTACTTC. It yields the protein CASSQELLYEQYF.

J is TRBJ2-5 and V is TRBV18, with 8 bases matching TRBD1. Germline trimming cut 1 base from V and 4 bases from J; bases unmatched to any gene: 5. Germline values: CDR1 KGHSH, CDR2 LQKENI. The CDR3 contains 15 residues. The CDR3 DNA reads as TGTGCCAGCTCACCACGGACAGGGTCCCCAGAGACCCAGTACTTC. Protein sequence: CASSPRTGSPETQYF.

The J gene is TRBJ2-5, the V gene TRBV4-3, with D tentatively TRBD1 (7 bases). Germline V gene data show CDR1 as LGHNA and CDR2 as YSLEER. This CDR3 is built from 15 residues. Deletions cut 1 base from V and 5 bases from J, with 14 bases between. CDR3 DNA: TGCGCCAGCAGCCAAGGAACAGGGGAGGTGGAGACCCAGTACTTC. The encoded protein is CASSQGTGEVETQYF.

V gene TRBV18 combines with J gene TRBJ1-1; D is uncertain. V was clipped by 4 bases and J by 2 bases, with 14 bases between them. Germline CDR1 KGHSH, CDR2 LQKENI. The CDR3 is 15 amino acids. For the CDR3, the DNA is TGTGCCAGCTCACGCCACGGCGGATTAAACACTGAAGCTTTCTTT. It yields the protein CASSRHGGLNTEAFF.

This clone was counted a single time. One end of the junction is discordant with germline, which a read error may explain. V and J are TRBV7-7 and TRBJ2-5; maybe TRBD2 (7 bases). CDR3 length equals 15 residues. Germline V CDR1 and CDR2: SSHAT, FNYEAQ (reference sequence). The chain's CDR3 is CASSLGGTIQETQYF. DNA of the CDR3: TGTGCTAGCAGCTTAGGGGGGACTATTCAAGAGACCCAGTACTTC.

CDR3: CASSLTATYEQYF. The CDR3 nucleotides read TGTGCCAGCAGTTTGACAGCCACCTACGAGCAGTACTTC. The V call is TRBV12-3 or TRBV12-4, the J call TRBJ2-7; tentatively, D is TRBD1 (5 bases). The CDR3 runs to 13 residues. V was cut by 3 bases and J by 2 bases, with 8 bases left in between.

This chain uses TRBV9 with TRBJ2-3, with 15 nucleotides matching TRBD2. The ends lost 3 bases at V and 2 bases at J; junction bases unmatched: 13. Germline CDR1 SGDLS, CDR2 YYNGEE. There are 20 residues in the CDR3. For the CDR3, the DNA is TGTGCCAGCAGCGCGAGCCGATTTGGGACTAGCGGGAGGTACACAGATACGCAGTATTTT. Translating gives CASSASRFGTSGRYTDTQYF.

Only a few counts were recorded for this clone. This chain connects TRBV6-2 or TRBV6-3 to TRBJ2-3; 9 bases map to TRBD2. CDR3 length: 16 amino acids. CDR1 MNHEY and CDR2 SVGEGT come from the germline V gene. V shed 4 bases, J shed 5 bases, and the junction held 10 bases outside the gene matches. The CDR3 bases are TGTGCCAGCAGTTTGTCTAGCGGGGCGATGGGAGATACGCAGTATTTT. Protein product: CASSLSSGAMGDTQYF.

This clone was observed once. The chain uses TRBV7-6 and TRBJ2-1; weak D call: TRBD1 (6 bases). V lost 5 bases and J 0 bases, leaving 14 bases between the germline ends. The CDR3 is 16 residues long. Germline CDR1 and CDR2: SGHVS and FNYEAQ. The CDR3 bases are TGTGCCAGCAGCGTAAGACAGGCAAGCTCCTACAATGAGCAGTTCTTC. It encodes CASSVRQASSYNEQFF.

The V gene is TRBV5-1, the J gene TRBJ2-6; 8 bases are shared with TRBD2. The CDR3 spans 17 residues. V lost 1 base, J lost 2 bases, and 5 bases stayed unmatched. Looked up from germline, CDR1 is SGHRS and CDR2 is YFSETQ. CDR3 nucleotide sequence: TGCGCCAGCAGCTTGCAAGCGGGAGTGGCTGGGGCCAACGTCCTGACTTTC. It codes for CASSLQAGVAGANVLTF. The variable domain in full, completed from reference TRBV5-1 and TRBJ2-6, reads KAGVTQTPRYLIKTRGQQVTLSCSPISGHRSVSWYQQTPGQGLQFLFEYFSETQRNKGNFPGRFSGRQFSNSRSEMNVSTLELGDSALYLCASSLQAGVAGANVLTFGAGSRLTVL.

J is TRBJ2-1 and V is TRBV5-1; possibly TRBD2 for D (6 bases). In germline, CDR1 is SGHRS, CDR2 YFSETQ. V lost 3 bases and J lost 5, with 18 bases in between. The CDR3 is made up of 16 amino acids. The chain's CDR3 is CASSSLDGSTHNEQFF. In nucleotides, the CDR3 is TGCGCCAGCAGCTCCCTTGACGGGAGTACCCACAATGAGCAGTTCTTC.

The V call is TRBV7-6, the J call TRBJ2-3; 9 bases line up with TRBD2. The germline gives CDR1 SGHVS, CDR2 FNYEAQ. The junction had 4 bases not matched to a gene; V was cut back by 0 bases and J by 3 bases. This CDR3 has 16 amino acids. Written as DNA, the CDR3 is TGTGCCAGCAGCTTAGCAAGGCTAGCGGGAACAGATACGCAGTATTTT. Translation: CASSLARLAGTDTQYF. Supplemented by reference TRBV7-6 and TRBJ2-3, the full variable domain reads GAGVSQSPRYKVTKRGQDVALRCDPISGHVSLYWYRQALGQGPEFLTYFNYEAQQDKSGLPNDRFSAERPEGSISTLTIQRTEQRDSAMYRCASSLARLAGTDTQYFGPGTRLTVL.

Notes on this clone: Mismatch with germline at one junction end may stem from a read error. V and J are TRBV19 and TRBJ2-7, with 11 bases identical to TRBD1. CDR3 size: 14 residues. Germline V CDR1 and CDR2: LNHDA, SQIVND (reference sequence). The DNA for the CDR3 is TGTGCCAGTAGTTTCCGGGACAGGGGGTACGGGCAGTACTTC. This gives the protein CASSFRDRGYGQYF. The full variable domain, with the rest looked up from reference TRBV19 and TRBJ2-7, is DGGITQSPKYLFRKEGQNVTLSCEQNLNHDAMYWYRQDPGQGLRLIYYSQIVNDFQKGDIAEGYSVSREKKESFPLTVTSAQKNPTAFYLCASSFRDRGYGQYFGPGTRLTVT.

DNA of the CDR3: TGCGCCAGCAGCCAAGGCCTGGGCGGCACAGATACGCAGTATTTT. Translating gives CASSQGLGGTDTQYF. This chain uses TRBV4-3 with TRBJ2-3; the D is unclear. The ends were cut back, 1 base at V and 1 base at J, with 9 bases in the middle. Germline CDR1 LGHNA, CDR2 YSLEER. This CDR3 region has 15 residues.

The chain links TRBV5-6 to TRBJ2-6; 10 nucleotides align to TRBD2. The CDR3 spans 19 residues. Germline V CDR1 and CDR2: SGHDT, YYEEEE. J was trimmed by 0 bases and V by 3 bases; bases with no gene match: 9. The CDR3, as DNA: TGTGCCAGCAGCTCGCTTTGGACTAGCGGAAGCTCTGGGGCCAACGTCCTGACTTTC. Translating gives CASSSLWTSGSSGANVLTF.

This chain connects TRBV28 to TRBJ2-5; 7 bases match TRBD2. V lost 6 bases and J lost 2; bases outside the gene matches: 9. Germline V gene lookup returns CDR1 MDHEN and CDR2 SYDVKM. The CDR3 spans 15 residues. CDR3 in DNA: TGTGCCAGCAGCCAAAGCGGGACGACTCAAGAGACCCAGTACTTC. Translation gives CASSQSGTTQETQYF.

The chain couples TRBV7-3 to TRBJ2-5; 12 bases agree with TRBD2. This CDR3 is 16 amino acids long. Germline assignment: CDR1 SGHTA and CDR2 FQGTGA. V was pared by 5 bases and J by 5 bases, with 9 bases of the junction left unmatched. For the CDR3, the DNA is TGTGCCAGCAGCCCCCGTGGACTAGCGGGACTGGAGACCCAGTACTTC. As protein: CASSPRGLAGLETQYF.